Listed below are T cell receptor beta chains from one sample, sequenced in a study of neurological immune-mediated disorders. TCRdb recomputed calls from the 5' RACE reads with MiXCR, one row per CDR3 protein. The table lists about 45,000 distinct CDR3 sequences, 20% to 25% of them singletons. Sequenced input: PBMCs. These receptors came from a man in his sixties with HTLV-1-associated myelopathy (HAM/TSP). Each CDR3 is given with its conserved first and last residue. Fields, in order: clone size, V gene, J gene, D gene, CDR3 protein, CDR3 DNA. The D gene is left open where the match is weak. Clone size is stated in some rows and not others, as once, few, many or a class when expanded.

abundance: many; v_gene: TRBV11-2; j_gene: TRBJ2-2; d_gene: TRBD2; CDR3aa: CASSSGLAGAARTGELFF; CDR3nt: TGTGCCAGCAGCTCGGGACTAGCGGGAGCCGCGCGCACCGGGGAGCTGTTTTTT
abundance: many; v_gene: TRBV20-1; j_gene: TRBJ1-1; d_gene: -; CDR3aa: CSALRGSVDTEAFF; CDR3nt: TGCAGTGCTCTCAGGGGTTCCGTGGACACTGAAGCTTTCTTT
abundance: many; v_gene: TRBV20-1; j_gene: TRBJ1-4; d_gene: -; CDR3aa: CSASRNGVNEKLFF; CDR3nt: TGCAGTGCTAGTCGGAATGGAGTTAATGAAAAACTGTTTTTT
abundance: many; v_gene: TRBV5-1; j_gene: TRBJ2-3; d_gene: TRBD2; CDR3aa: CASSLDGGGGRTDTQYF; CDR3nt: TGCGCCAGCAGCTTGGACGGAGGCGGGGGACGCACAGATACGCAGTATTTT
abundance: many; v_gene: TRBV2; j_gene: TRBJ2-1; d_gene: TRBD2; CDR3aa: CASSHSGLAGLDEQFF; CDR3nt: TGTGCCAGCAGTCACTCGGGACTAGCGGGACTCGATGAGCAGTTCTTC
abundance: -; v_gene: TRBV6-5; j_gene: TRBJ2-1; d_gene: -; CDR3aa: CASSSRGNEQFF; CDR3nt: TGTGCCAGCAGTTCGCGGGGCAATGAGCAGTTCTTC
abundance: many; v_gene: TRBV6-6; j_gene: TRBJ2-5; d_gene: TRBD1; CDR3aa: CASTSQLPGQSPGWAQYF; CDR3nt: TGTGCCAGCACTAGCCAACTCCCGGGACAGAGCCCGGGGTGGGCCCAGTACTTC
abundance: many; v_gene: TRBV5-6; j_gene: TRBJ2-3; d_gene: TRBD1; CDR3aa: CASSLGQGPQYF; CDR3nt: TGTGCCAGCAGCCTCGGACAGGGACCGCAGTATTTT
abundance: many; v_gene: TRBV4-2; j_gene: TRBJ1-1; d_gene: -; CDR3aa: CASSQGAGLVNTEAFF; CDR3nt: TGTGCCAGCAGCCAAGGGGCAGGGTTGGTGAACACTGAAGCTTTCTTT
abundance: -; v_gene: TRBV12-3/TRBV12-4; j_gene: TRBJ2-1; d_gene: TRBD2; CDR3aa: CASSSLSGGMNEQFF; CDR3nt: TGTGCCAGCAGTTCACTATCGGGAGGAATGAATGAGCAGTTCTTC
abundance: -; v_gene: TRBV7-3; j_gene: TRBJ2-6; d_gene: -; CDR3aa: CASTPRSGAYVLTF; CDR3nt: TGTGCCAGCACCCCCCGCTCTGGGGCCTACGTCCTGACCTTC
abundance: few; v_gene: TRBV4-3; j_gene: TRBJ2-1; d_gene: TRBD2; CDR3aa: CASSQGTSGSRDEQFF; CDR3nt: TGCGCCAGCAGCCAAGGGACTAGCGGGAGCCGCGATGAGCAGTTCTTC
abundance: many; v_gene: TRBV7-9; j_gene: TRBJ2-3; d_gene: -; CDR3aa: CASRYTAPALGTQYF; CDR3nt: TGTGCCAGCAGATATACAGCTCCGGCCCTGGGTACGCAGTATTTT
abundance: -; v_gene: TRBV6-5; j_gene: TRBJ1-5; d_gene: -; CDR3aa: CASSPSRYQPQHF; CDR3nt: TGTGCAAGCAGCCCATCAAGATATCAGCCCCAGCATTTT
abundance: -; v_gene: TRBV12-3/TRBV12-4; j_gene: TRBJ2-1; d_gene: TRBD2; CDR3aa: CASSWGAGGYNEQFF; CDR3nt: TGTGCCAGCAGTTGGGGAGCGGGAGGGTACAATGAGCAGTTCTTC
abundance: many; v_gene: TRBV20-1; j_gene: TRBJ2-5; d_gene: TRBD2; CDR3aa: CSAIPREVGETQYF; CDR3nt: TGCAGTGCCATACCCCGGGAGGTAGGAGAGACCCAGTACTTC
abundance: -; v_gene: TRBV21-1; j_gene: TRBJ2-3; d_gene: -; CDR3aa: CASSKVPAPNTDTQYF; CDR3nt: TGTGCCAGCAGCAAAGTCCCAGCGCCGAACACAGATACGCAGTATTTT
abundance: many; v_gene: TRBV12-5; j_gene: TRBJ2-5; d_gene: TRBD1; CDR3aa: CASGRDSWETQYF; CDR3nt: TGTGCTAGTGGTAGGGACAGTTGGGAGACCCAGTACTTC
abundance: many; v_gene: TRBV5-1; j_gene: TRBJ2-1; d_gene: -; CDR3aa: CASSLGQDYNEQFF; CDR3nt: TGCGCCAGCAGCTTGGGCCAGGACTACAATGAGCAGTTCTTC
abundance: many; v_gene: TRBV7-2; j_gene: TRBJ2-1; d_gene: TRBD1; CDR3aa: CASSLGIVRGSSMDEQFF; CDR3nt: TGTGCCAGCAGCTTAGGGATAGTCAGGGGGAGTTCCATGGATGAGCAGTTCTTC
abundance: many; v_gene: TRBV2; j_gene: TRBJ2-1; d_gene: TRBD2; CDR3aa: CASGPSGSSSNEQFF; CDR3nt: TGTGCCAGCGGGCCTAGCGGGAGCTCTAGTAATGAGCAGTTCTTC
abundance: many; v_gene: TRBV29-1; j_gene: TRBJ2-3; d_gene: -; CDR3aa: CSVESFLWGGGQYF; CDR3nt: TGCAGCGTTGAATCCTTCCTCTGGGGCGGAGGGCAGTATTTT
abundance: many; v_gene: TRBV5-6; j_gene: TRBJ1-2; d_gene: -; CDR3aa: CASSSRVRDLGYGYTF; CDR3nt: TGTGCCAGCAGCTCAAGGGTGCGGGATCTGGGCTATGGCTACACCTTC
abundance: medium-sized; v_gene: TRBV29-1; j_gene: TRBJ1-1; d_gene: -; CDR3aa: CSGRAGLDTEAFF; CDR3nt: TGCAGCGGGCGGGCAGGGCTGGACACTGAAGCTTTCTTT